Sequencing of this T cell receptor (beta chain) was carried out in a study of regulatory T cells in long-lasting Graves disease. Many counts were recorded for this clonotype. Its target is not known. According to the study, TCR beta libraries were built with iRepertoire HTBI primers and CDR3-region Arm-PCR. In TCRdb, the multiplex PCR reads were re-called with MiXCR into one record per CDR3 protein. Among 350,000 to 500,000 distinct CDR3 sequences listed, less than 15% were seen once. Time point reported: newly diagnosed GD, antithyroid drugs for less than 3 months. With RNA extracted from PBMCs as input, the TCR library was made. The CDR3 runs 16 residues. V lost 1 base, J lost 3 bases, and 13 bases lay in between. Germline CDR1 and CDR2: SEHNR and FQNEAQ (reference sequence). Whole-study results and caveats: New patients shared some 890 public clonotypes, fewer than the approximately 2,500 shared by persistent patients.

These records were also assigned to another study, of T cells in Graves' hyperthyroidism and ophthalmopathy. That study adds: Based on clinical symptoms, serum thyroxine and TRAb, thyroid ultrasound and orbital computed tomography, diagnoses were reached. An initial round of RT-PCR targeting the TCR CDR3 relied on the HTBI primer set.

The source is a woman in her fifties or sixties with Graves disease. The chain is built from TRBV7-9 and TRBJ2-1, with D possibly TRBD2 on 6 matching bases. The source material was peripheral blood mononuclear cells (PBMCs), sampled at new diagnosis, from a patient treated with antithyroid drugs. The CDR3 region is CASSLVGRLLYNEQFF. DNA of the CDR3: TGTGCCAGCAGCTTAGTGGGGAGGCTCCTCTACAATGAGCAGTTCTTC.